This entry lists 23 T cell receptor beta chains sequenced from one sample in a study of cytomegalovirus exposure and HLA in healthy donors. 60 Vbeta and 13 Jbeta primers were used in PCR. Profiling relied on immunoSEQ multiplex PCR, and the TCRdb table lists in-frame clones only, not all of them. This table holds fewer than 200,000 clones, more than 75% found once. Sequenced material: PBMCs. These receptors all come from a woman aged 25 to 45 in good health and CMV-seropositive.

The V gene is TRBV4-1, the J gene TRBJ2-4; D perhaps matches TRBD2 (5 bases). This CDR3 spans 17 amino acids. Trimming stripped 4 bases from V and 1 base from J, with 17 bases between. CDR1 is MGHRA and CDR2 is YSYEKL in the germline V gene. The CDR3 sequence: CASSRGGQVGAKNIQYF. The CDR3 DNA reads TGCGCCAGCAGCCGAGGAGGCCAGGTCGGCGCCAAAAACATTCAGTACTTC.

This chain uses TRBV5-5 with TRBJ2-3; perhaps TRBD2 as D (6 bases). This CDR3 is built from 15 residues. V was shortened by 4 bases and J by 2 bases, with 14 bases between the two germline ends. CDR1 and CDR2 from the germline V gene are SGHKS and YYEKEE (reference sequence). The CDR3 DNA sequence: TGTGCCAGCAGCCCTCGGGACTTAACCACAGATACGCAGTATTTT. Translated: CASSPRDLTTDTQYF. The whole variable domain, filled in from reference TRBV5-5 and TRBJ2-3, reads DAGVTQSPTHLIKTRGQQVTLRCSPISGHKSVSWYQQVLGQGPQFIFQYYEKEERGRGNFPDRFSARQFPNYSSELNVNALLLGDSALYLCASSPRDLTTDTQYFGPGTRLTVL.

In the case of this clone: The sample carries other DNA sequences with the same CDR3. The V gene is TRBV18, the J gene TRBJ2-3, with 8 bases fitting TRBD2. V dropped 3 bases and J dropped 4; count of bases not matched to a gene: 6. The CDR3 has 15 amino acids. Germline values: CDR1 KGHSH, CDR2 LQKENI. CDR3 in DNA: TGTGCCAGCTCACCGCCGACTAGCGAGGCAGATACGCAGTATTTT. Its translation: CASSPPTSEADTQYF.

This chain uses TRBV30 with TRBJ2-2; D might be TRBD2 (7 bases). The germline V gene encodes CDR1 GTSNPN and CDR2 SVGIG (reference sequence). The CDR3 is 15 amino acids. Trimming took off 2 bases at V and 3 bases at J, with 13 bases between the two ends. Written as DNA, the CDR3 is TGTGCCTGGAGTATTACAGGGAGGGACACCGGGGAGCTGTTTTTT. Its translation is CAWSITGRDTGELFF.

In nucleotides, the CDR3 is TGTGCCAGCAGCTTAGTAAGCACGGGGGGGACCGGCTACACCTTC. Amino acid sequence: CASSLVSTGGTGYTF. The chain couples TRBV7-8 to TRBJ1-2, with D maybe TRBD1 (5 bases). The CDR3 is made up of 15 amino acids. V was trimmed by 1 base and J by 8 bases, leaving 17 bases between them. Germline assignment: CDR1 SGHVS and CDR2 FQNEAQ.

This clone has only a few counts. In DNA form, the CDR3 reads TGTGCCTCGTCAGGGAACTCGGGCGAGCAGTACTTC. Residues: CASSGNSGEQYF. The rearrangement joins TRBV10-3 to TRBJ2-7; tentatively, D is TRBD1 (5 bases). The CDR3 sequence is 12 residues long. Germline V CDR1 and CDR2: ENHRY, SYGVKD. V lost 11 bases and J lost 6, with 17 bases in between.

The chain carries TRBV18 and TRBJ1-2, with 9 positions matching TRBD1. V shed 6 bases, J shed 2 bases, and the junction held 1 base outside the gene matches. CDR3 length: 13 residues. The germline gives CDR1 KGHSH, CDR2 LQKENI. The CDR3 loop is CASSGQGNYGYTF. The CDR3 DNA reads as TGTGCCAGCTCCGGACAGGGGAACTATGGCTACACCTTC.

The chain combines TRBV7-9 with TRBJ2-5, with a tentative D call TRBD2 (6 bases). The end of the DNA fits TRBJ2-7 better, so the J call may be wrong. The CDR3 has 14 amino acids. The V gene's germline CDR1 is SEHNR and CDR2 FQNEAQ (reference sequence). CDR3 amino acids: CASSRDSSGREQYF. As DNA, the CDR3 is TGTGCCAGCAGTCGGGACTCTTCTGGGCGCGAGCAGTACTTC.

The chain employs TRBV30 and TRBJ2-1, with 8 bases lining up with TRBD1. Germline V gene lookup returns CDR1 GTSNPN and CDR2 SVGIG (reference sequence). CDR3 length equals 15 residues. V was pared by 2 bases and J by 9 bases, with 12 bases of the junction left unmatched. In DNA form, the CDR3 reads TGTGCCTGGAGTTCTTTGGACAGGGCAGTTGGTGAGCAGTTCTTC. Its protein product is CAWSSLDRAVGEQFF. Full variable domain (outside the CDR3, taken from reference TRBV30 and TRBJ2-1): SQTIHQWPATLVQPVGSPLSLECTVEGTSNPNLYWYRQAAGRGLQLLFYSVGIGQISSEVPQNLSASRPQDRQFILSSKKLLLSDSGFYLCAWSSLDRAVGEQFFGPGTRLTVL.

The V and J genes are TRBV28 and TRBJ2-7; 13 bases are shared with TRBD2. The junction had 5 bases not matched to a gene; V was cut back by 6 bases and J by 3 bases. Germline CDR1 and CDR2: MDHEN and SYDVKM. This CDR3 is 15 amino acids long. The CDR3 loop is CASRLTSGRVYEQYF. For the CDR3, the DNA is TGTGCCAGCAGGTTAACTAGCGGGAGGGTCTACGAGCAGTACTTC.

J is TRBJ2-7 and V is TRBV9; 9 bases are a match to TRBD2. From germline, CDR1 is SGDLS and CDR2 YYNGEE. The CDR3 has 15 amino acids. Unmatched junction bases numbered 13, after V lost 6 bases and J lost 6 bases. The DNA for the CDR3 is TGTGCCAGCAATCCGGGACTAGCCCGAAACGGCGAGCAGTACTTC. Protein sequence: CASNPGLARNGEQYF.

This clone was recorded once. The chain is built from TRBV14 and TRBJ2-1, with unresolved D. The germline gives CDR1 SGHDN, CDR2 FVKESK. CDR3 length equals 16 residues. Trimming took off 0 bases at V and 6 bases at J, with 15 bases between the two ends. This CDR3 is CASSQEAALPSNEQFF. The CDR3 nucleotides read TGTGCCAGCAGCCAAGAGGCGGCCCTCCCAAGCAATGAGCAGTTCTTC.

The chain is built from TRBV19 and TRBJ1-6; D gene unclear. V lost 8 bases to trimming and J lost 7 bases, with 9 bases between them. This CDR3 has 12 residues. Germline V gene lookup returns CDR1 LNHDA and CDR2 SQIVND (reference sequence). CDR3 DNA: TGTGCCAGTGGCAGAAAAAATTCACCCCTCCACTTT. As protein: CASGRKNSPLHF. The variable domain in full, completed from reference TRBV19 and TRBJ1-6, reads DGGITQSPKYLFRKEGQNVTLSCEQNLNHDAMYWYRQDPGQGLRLIYYSQIVNDFQKGDIAEGYSVSREKKESFPLTVTSAQKNPTAFYLCASGRKNSPLHFGNGTRLTVT.

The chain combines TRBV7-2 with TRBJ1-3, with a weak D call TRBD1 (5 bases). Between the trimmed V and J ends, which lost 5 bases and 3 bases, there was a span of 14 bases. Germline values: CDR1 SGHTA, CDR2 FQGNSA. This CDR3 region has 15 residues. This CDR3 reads CASSPQTGVGNTIYF. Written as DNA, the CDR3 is TGTGCCAGCAGCCCACAGACGGGGGTTGGAAACACCATATATTTT.

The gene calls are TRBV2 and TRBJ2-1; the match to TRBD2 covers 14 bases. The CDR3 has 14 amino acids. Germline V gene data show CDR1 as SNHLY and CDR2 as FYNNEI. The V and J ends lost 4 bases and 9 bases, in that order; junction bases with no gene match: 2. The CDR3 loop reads CASSGTSGRSEQFF. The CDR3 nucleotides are TGTGCCAGCAGTGGGACTAGCGGGAGGAGTGAGCAGTTCTTC. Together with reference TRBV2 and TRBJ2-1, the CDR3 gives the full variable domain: EPEVTQTPSHQVTQMGQEVILRCVPISNHLYFYWYRQILGQKVEFLVSFYNNEISEKSEIFDDQFSVERPDGSNFTLKIRSTKLEDSAMYFCASSGTSGRSEQFFGPGTRLTVL.

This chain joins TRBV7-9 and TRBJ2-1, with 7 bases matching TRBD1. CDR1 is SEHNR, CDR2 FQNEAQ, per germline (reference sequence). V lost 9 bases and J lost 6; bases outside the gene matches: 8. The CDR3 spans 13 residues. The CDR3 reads CASQPGQLNEQFF. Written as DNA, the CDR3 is TGTGCCAGTCAACCGGGACAGCTCAATGAGCAGTTCTTC.

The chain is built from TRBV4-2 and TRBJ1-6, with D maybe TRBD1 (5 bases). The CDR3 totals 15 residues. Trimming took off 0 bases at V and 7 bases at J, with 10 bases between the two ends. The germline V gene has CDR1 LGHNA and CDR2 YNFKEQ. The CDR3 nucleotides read TGTGCCAGCAGCCAAGATGGGGGGAGGAATTCACCCCTCCACTTT. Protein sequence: CASSQDGGRNSPLHF.

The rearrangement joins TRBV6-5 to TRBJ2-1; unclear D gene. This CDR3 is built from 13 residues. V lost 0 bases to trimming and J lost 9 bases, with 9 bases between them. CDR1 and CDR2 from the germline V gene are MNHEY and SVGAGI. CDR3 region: CASSYSISGEQFF. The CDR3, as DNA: TGTGCCAGCAGTTACTCGATATCGGGTGAGCAGTTCTTC.

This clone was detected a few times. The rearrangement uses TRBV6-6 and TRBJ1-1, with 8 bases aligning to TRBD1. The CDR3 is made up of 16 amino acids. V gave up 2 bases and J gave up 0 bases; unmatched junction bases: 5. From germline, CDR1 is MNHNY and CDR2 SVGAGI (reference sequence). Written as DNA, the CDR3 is TGTGCCAGCAGTTACGGATTGACAGGGGTGAACACTGAAGCTTTCTTT. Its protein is CASSYGLTGVNTEAFF.

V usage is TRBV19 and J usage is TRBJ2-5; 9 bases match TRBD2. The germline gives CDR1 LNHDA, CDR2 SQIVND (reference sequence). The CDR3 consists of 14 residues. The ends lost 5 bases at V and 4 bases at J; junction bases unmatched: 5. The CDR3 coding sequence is TGTGCCAGTAGTGCTAGCGGGGAAAGAGAGACCCAGTACTTC. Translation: CASSASGERETQYF.

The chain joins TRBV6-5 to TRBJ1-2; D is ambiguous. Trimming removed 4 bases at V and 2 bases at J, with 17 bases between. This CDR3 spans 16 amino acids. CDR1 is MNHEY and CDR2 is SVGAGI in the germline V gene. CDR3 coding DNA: TGTGCCAGCAGTTTCGTCTGGGTAGGGAGAAACTATGGCTACACCTTC. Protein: CASSFVWVGRNYGYTF.

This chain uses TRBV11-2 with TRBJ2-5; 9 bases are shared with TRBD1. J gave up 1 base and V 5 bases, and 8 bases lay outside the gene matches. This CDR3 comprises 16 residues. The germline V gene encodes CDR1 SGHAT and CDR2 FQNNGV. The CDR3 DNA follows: TGTGCCAGCAGCCTAAGAGGGGACAGGGCCCAAGAGACCCAGTACTTC. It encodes CASSLRGDRAQETQYF.

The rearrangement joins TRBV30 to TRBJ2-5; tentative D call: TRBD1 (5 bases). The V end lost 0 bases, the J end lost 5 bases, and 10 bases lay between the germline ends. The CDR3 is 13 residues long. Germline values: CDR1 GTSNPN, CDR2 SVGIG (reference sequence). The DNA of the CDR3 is TGTGCCTGGAGTGTACTACAGGTCGAGACCCAGTACTTC. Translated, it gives CAWSVLQVETQYF. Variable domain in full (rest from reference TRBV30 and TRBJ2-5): SQTIHQWPATLVQPVGSPLSLECTVEGTSNPNLYWYRQAAGRGLQLLFYSVGIGQISSEVPQNLSASRPQDRQFILSSKKLLLSDSGFYLCAWSVLQVETQYFGPGTRLLVL.